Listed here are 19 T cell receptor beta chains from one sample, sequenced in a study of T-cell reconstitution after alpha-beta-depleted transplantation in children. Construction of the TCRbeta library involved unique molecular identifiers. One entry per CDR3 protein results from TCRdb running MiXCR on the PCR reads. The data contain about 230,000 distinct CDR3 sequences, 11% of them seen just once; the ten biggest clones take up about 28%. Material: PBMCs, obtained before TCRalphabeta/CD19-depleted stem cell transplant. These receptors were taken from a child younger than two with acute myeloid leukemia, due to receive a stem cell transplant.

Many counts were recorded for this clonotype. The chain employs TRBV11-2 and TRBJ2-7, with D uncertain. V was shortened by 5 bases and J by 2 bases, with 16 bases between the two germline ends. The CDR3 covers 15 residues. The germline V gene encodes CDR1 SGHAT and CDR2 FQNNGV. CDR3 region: CASSLIPGPTYEQYF. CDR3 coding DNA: TGTGCCAGCAGCCTAATCCCAGGACCGACCTACGAGCAGTACTTC. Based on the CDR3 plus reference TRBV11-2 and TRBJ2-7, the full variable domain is EAGVAQSPRYKIIEKRQSVAFWCNPISGHATLYWYQQILGQGPKLLIQFQNNGVVDDSQLPKDRFSAERLKGVDSTLKIQPAKLEDSAVYLCASSLIPGPTYEQYFGPGTRLTVT.

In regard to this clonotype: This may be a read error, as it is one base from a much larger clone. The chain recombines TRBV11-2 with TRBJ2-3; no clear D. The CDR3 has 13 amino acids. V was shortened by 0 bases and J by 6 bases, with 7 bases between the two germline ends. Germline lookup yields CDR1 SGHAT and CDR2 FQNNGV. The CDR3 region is CASSLDGVDTQYF. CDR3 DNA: TGTGCCAGCAGCTTAGATGGGGTGGATACGCAGTATTTT.

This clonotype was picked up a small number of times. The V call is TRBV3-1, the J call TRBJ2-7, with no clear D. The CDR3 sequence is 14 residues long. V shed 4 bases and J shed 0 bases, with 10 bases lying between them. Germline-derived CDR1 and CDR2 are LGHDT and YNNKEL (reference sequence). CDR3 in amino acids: CASSLGPNSYEQYF. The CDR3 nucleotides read TGTGCCAGCAGCCTCGGACCCAACTCCTACGAGCAGTACTTC.

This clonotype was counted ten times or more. The CDR3 DNA reads as TGTGCCAGCAGCTTGGTCGGGACGGGACGCTATGGCTACACCTTC. This gives the protein CASSLVGTGRYGYTF. The J gene is TRBJ1-2, the V gene TRBV5-6; a weak D match, TRBD1 (5 bases). Deletions cut 0 bases from V and 4 bases from J, with 13 bases between. Germline V gives CDR1 SGHDT, CDR2 YYEEEE. This CDR3 comprises 15 residues.

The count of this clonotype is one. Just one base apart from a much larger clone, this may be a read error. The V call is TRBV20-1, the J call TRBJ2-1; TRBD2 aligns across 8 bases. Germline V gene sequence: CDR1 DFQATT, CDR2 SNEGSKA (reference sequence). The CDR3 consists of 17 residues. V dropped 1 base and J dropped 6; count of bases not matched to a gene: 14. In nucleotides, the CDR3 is TGCAGTGCTAGAGTTAAGACGGGAGGGCAAGTCTTCAATGAGCAGTTCTTC. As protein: CSARVKTGGQVFNEQFF.

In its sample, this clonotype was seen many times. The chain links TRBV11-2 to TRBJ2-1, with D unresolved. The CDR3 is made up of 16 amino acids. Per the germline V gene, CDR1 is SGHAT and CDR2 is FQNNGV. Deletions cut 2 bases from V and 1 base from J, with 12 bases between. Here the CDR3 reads CASSLRPDGSYNEQFF. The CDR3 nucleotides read TGTGCCAGCAGCTTACGACCGGATGGGTCCTACAATGAGCAGTTCTTC.

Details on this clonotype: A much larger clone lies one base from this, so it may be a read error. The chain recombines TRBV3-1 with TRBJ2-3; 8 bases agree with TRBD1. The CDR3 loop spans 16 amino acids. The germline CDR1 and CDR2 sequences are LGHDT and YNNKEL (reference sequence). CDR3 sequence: CASSQTTGGVTGTQYF. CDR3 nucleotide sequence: TGTGCCAGCAGCCAAACCACAGGGGGTGTCACAGGTACGCAGTATTTT.

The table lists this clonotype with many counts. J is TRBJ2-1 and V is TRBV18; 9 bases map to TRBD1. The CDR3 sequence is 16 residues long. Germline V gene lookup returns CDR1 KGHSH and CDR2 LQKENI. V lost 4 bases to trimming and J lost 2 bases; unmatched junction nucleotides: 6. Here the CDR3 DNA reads TGTGCCAGCTCACTAGACAGGGGGTTAACCTACAATGAGCAGTTCTTC. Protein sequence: CASSLDRGLTYNEQFF.

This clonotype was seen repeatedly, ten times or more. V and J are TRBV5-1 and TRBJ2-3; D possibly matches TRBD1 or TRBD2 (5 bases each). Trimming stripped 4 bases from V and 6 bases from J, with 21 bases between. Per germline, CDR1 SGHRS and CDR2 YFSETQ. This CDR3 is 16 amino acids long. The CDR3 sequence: CASSPGRSYHSDTQYF. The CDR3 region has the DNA TGCGCCAGCAGCCCGGGACGAAGCTACCATTCGGATACGCAGTATTTT. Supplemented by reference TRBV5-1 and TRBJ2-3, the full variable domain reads KAGVTQTPRYLIKTRGQQVTLSCSPISGHRSVSWYQQTPGQGLQFLFEYFSETQRNKGNFPGRFSGRQFSNSRSEMNVSTLELGDSALYLCASSPGRSYHSDTQYFGPGTRLTVL.

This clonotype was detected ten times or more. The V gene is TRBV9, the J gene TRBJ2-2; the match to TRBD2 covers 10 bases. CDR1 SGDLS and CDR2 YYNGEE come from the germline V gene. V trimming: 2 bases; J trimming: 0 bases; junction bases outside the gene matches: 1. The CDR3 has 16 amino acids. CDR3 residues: CASSVLAGANTGELFF. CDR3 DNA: TGTGCCAGCAGCGTTCTAGCGGGAGCGAACACCGGGGAGCTGTTTTTT.

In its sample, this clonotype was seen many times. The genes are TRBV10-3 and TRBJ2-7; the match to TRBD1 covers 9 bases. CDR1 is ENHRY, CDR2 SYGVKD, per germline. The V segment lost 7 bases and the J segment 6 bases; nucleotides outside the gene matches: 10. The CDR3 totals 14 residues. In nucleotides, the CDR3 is TGTGCCATCAATACGGGACAGGGAAAAACCGAGCAGTACTTC. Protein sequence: CAINTGQGKTEQYF.

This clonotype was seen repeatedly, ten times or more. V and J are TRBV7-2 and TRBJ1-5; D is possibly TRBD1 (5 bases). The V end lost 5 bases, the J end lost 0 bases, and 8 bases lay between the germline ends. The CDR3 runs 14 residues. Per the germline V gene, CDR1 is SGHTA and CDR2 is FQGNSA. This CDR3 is CASSPGPSNQPQHF. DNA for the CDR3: TGTGCCAGCAGCCCGGGACCTAGCAATCAGCCCCAGCATTTT.

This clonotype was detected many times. DNA for the CDR3: TGTGCCAGCATCCCCTCGGACCTCTCTGGGGCCAACGTCCTGACTTTC. It codes for CASIPSDLSGANVLTF. The J gene is TRBJ2-6, the V gene TRBV28; D not certain. The CDR3 runs to 16 residues. V was shortened by 7 bases and J by 0 bases, with 13 bases between the two germline ends. Looked up from germline, CDR1 is MDHEN and CDR2 is SYDVKM.

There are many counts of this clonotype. The DNA for the CDR3 is TGTGCCAGCAGTTTCCTAGCGGGTTCCTACAATGAGCAGTTCTTC. Its translation is CASSFLAGSYNEQFF. The V call is TRBV6-5, the J call TRBJ2-1, with 8 bases that match TRBD2. Germline CDR1 reads MNHEY; CDR2 reads SVGAGI. V shed 4 bases and J 1 base; nucleotides not matched to a gene: 3. This CDR3 is 15 amino acids long.

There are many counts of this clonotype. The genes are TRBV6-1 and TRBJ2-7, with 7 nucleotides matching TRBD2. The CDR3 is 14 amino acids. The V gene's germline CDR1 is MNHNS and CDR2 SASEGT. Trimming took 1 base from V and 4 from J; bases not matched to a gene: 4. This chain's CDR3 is CASSEGTSFYEQYF. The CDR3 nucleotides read TGTGCCAGCAGTGAAGGGACTAGTTTTTACGAGCAGTACTTC.

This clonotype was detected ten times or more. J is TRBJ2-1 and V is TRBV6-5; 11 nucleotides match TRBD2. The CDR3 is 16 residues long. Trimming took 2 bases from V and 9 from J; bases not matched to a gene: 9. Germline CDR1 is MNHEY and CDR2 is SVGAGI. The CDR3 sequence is CASSYEWRTSGFEQFF. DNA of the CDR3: TGTGCCAGCAGTTACGAGTGGAGGACTAGCGGGTTTGAGCAGTTCTTC.

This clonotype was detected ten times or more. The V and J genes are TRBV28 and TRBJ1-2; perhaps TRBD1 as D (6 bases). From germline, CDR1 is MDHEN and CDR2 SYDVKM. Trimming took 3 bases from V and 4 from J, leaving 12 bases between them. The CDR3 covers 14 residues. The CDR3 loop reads CASSFSDRTYGYTF. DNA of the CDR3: TGTGCCAGCAGTTTCTCGGACAGAACCTATGGCTACACCTTC.

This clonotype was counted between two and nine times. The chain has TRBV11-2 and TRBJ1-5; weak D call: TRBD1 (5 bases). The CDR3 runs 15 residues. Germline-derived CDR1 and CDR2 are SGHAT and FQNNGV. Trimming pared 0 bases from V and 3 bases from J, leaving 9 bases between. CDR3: CASSLDGGNNQPQHF. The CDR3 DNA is TGTGCCAGCAGCTTAGATGGGGGAAACAATCAGCCCCAGCATTTT. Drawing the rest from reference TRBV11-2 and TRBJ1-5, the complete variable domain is EAGVAQSPRYKIIEKRQSVAFWCNPISGHATLYWYQQILGQGPKLLIQFQNNGVVDDSQLPKDRFSAERLKGVDSTLKIQPAKLEDSAVYLCASSLDGGNNQPQHFGDGTRLSIL.

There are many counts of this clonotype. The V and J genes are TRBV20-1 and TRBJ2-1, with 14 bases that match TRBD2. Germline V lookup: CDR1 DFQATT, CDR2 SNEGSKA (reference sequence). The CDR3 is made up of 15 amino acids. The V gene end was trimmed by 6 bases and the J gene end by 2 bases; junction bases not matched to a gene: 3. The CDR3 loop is CSAETSGRAYNEQFF. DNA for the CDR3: TGCAGTGCCGAGACTAGCGGGAGGGCCTACAATGAGCAGTTCTTC.